The next 17 T cell receptor beta chains were all read from a single sample in a study of response to subunit inactivated influenza vaccine. Each CDR3 protein gets one entry after TCRdb re-called the RT-PCR reads with MiXCR. The repertoire holds approximately 700,000 distinct CDR3 sequences, about 15% seen once, with roughly 10% in the top ten. The starting material was PBMCs from blood, obtained about 13 days after vaccination. These receptors originate from a man in his forties or fifties who received an inactivated influenza vaccine.

This clonotype was counted at least ten times. This chain links TRBV4-3 with TRBJ2-7; tentative D call: TRBD2 (6 bases). Germline V lookup: CDR1 LGHNA, CDR2 YSLEER. The length of the CDR3 is 15 residues. Trimming left V 4 bases short and J 3 bases short, with 16 bases between. For the CDR3, the DNA is TGCGCCAGCAGCCTCAAATGGGGGGAATACTACGAGCAGTACTTC. Translating it yields CASSLKWGEYYEQYF.

This clonotype was detected a few times. The rearrangement uses TRBV18 and TRBJ2-5; no definite D call. Germline CDR1 and CDR2: KGHSH and LQKENI. The V end was cut by 1 base, the J end by 2 bases, with 11 bases between. The CDR3 runs to 15 residues. The CDR3 loop is CASSPLRTAQETQYF. The CDR3 DNA reads TGTGCCAGCTCACCACTCCGAACAGCACAAGAGACCCAGTACTTC.

The chain uses TRBV4-3 and TRBJ2-5, with 7 bases matching TRBD1. Trimming at V came to 0 bases and at J to 5 bases, leaving 9 bases not matched to a gene. The germline V gene has CDR1 LGHNA and CDR2 YSLEER. The CDR3 contains 16 residues. DNA of the CDR3: TGCGCCAGCAGCCAAGATCCTAACAGGGGTGGCGAGACCCAGTACTTC. This sequence encodes CASSQDPNRGGETQYF.

This clonotype was seen a handful of times. The rearrangement joins TRBV2 to TRBJ2-5, with TRBD2 as a possible D gene (6 bases). Germline lookup yields CDR1 SNHLY and CDR2 FYNNEI. This CDR3 has 14 amino acids. The V end was cut by 4 bases, the J end by 5 bases, with 14 bases between. The CDR3 DNA sequence: TGTGCCAGCAGTGGTGCTAGCGATTTGGAGACCCAGTACTTC. It yields the protein CASSGASDLETQYF. Supplemented by reference TRBV2 and TRBJ2-5, the full variable domain reads EPEVTQTPSHQVTQMGQEVILRCVPISNHLYFYWYRQILGQKVEFLVSFYNNEISEKSEIFDDQFSVERPDGSNFTLKIRSTKLEDSAMYFCASSGASDLETQYFGPGTRLLVL.

This clonotype appeared a few times. V usage is TRBV12-3 or TRBV12-4 and J usage is TRBJ2-7; D not resolved. This CDR3 has 12 amino acids. The V gene lost 4 bases and the J gene lost 9 bases, with 13 bases spanning the gap. DNA of the CDR3: TGTGCCAGCAGTTACGGTGCGTTGGGGCAGTACTTC. It codes for CASSYGALGQYF.

The chain joins TRBV20-1 to TRBJ1-1; 8 bases agree with TRBD1. This CDR3 is 19 amino acids long. CDR1 and CDR2 from the germline V gene are DFQATT and SNEGSKA (reference sequence). V shed 1 base and J 0 bases; nucleotides not matched to a gene: 16. CDR3 coding DNA: TGCAGTGCTAGAGGTGCAGGGGGCAGGGGTAATCACCTGAACACTGAAGCTTTCTTT. Encoded protein: CSARGAGGRGNHLNTEAFF.

This clonotype was picked up a small number of times. The genes are TRBV7-2 and TRBJ2-5, with 9 nucleotides matching TRBD1. V trimming: 6 bases; J trimming: 1 base; junction bases outside the gene matches: 6. This CDR3 contains 15 residues. Per the germline V gene, CDR1 is SGHTA and CDR2 is FQGNSA. The DNA of the CDR3 is TGTGCCAGCAGACGACAGGGGGGAACCCAAGAGACCCAGTACTTC. Translating it yields CASRRQGGTQETQYF.

This clonotype was recorded many times. V and J are TRBV7-8 and TRBJ2-7; possible D gene TRBD1, 6 bases. This CDR3 spans 14 amino acids. V was shortened by 4 bases and J by 1 base, with 11 bases between the two germline ends. From germline, CDR1 is SGHVS and CDR2 FQNEAQ. CDR3 amino acids: CASSSRQDSYEQYF. Written as DNA, the CDR3 is TGTGCCAGCAGCTCACGACAGGATTCCTACGAGCAGTACTTC. Combining the CDR3 with reference TRBV7-8 and TRBJ2-7 gives the whole variable domain GAGVSQSPRYKVAKRGQDVALRCDPISGHVSLFWYQQALGQGPEFLTYFQNEAQLDKSGLPSDRFFAERPEGSVSTLKIQRTQQEDSAVYLCASSSRQDSYEQYFGPGTRLTVT.

This clonotype was picked up a small number of times. CDR3: CASSPRDSTYNEQFF. The CDR3 nucleotides read TGTGCCAGCAGCCCTCGGGACTCAACCTACAATGAGCAGTTCTTC. The rearrangement links TRBV9 to TRBJ2-1; a possible D gene is TRBD2 (6 bases). Trimming cost V 4 bases and J 2 bases, with 13 bases left between them. The CDR3 contains 15 residues. CDR1 and CDR2 from the germline V gene are SGDLS and YYNGEE. Based on the CDR3 plus reference TRBV9 and TRBJ2-1, the full variable domain is DSGVTQTPKHLITATGQRVTLRCSPRSGDLSVYWYQQSLDQGLQFLIQYYNGEERAKGNILERFSAQQFPDLHSELNLSSLELGDSALYFCASSPRDSTYNEQFFGPGTRLTVL.

This clonotype was picked up a small number of times. The CDR3 bases are TGTGCCAGCAGTGAATACGGTTTAGCCCACACAGATACGCAGTATTTT. It yields the protein CASSEYGLAHTDTQYF. V is TRBV25-1 and J is TRBJ2-3; no clear D. The V and J ends lost 0 bases and 2 bases respectively, with 12 bases between them. This CDR3 spans 16 amino acids. The germline V gene encodes CDR1 MGHDK and CDR2 SYGVNS.

This clonotype appeared once. The chain has TRBV12-3 or TRBV12-4 and TRBJ2-3; weak D call: TRBD2 (6 bases). V was clipped by 9 bases and J by 2 bases, with 15 bases between them. The CDR3 has 14 amino acids. The CDR3 sequence is CARSSLANTDTQYF. CDR3 nucleotide sequence: TGTGCCAGAAGTAGCCTAGCGAACACAGATACGCAGTATTTT.

This clonotype was detected ten times or more. The rearrangement links TRBV29-1 to TRBJ2-3, with TRBD2 matching 9 bases. CDR3 length equals 15 residues. V lost 6 bases and J lost 4; bases outside the gene matches: 11. Germline loops: CDR1 SQVTM, CDR2 ANQGSEA. The CDR3 spells CSVVAGAHDSDTQYF. The CDR3 bases are TGCAGCGTGGTAGCGGGGGCCCACGATTCAGATACGCAGTATTTT.

This clonotype occurred a few times. V is TRBV5-1 and J is TRBJ2-1, with 13 nucleotides matching TRBD2. Looked up from germline, CDR1 is SGHRS and CDR2 is YFSETQ. The CDR3 has 17 amino acids. The trim removed 0 bases at V and 6 bases at J, leaving 6 bases unmatched. CDR3 residues: CASSLAGLAGVPNEQFF. For the CDR3, the DNA is TGCGCCAGCAGCTTGGCTGGACTAGCGGGAGTACCCAATGAGCAGTTCTTC.

The chain is built from TRBV7-9 and TRBJ2-7; 12 bases match TRBD2. CDR1 and CDR2 from the germline V gene are SEHNR and FQNEAQ (reference sequence). V shed 3 bases, J shed 2 bases, and the junction held 5 bases outside the gene matches. This CDR3 is 16 amino acids long. The CDR3 loop is CASSFITSGGTYEQYF. Here the CDR3 DNA reads TGTGCCAGCAGCTTTATAACTAGCGGGGGGACCTACGAGCAGTACTTC.

This clonotype was seen only a few times. The rearrangement links TRBV11-2 to TRBJ2-3, with 7 nucleotides matching TRBD2. J was trimmed by 6 bases and V by 5 bases; bases with no gene match: 8. The germline V gene encodes CDR1 SGHAT and CDR2 FQNNGV. The CDR3 is 14 residues long. CDR3 amino acids: CASSNTGGGDTQYF. CDR3 DNA: TGTGCCAGCAGCAACACGGGGGGAGGGGATACGCAGTATTTT. The full variable domain, in which reference TRBV11-2 and TRBJ2-3 provide the parts outside the CDR3, is EAGVAQSPRYKIIEKRQSVAFWCNPISGHATLYWYQQILGQGPKLLIQFQNNGVVDDSQLPKDRFSAERLKGVDSTLKIQPAKLEDSAVYLCASSNTGGGDTQYFGPGTRLTVL.

CDR3 DNA: TGTGCCAGCAGCGCCCGGGACCGCTACAATGAGCAGTTCTTC. It specifies CASSARDRYNEQFF. This chain connects TRBV7-8 to TRBJ2-1; the D call may be TRBD1 or TRBD2 (5 bases each). V gave up 5 bases and J gave up 3 bases, with 11 bases separating them. Germline V gene data show CDR1 as SGHVS and CDR2 as FQNEAQ. The CDR3 length is 14 residues.

This clonotype showed up just a few times. The DNA of the CDR3 is TGTGCCTGGAAGTGGCAGCGAAACACTGAAGCTTTCTTT. This sequence encodes CAWKWQRNTEAFF. The chain links TRBV30 to TRBJ1-1; D call uncertain. V was pared by 4 bases and J by 2 bases, with 11 bases between. This CDR3 region has 13 residues. Germline V gene sequence: CDR1 GTSNPN, CDR2 SVGIG (reference sequence). The variable domain in full, with the rest retrieved from reference TRBV30 and TRBJ1-1, is SQTIHQWPATLVQPVGSPLSLECTVEGTSNPNLYWYRQAAGRGLQLLFYSVGIGQISSEVPQNLSASRPQDRQFILSSKKLLLSDSGFYLCAWKWQRNTEAFFGQGTRLTVV.